This TCR beta chain stems from a study of Graves' ophthalmopathy and Graves' hyperthyroidism. This clonotype was counted a few times. The sequenced template was RNA, covering the TCR beta CDR3 region. The library came from an HTBI-primed first-round RT-PCR and a second-round multiplex PCR. TCRdb analysed the multiplex PCR reads with MiXCR anew, one entry per CDR3 protein. The repertoire consists of 350,000 to 450,000 distinct CDR3 sequences, with around 21% occurring once and the leading ten covering roughly 3%. Germline-derived CDR1 and CDR2 are SGHTA and FQGNSA. V dropped 6 bases and J dropped 0; count of bases not matched to a gene: 8. This CDR3 comprises 16 residues.

Sample: peripheral blood. The sequence derives from a woman aged 18-35 years with stable Graves' hyperthyroidism. The chain carries TRBV7-2 and TRBJ2-1, with 7 bases aligning to TRBD2. This chain's CDR3 is CASRPTLAASYNEQFF. CDR3 sequence (DNA): TGTGCCAGCAGGCCTACCCTAGCGGCCTCCTACAATGAGCAGTTCTTC.